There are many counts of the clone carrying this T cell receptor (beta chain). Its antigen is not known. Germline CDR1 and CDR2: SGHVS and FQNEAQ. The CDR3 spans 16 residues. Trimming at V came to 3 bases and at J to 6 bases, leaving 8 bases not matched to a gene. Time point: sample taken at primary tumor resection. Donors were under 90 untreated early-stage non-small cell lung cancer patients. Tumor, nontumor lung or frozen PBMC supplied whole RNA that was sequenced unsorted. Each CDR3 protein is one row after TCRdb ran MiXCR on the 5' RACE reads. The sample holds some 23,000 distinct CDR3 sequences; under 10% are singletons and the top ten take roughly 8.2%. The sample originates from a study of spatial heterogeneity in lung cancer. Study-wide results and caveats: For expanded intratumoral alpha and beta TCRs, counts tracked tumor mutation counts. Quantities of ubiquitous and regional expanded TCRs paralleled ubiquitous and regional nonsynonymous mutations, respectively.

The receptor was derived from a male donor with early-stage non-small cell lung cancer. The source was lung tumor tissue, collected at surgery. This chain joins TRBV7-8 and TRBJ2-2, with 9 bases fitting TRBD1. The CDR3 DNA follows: TGTGCCAGCAGCTTCTCGGACAGGGGTTTAGCCGGGGAGCTGTTTTTT. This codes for CASSFSDRGLAGELFF.